The entry below describes one T cell receptor (beta chain). This specimen belongs to a study of T cells in Graves' hyperthyroidism and ophthalmopathy. What was amplified from RNA transcripts were TCR beta CDR3 regions. Initially, a first-round RT-PCR of the TCR CDR3 employed the HTBI primer set. TCRdb re-derived calls from the multiplex PCR reads in MiXCR, one entry per CDR3 protein. In the table there are about 270,000 distinct CDR3 sequences, around 15% of which are singletons. Deletions cut 8 bases from V and 5 bases from J, with 16 bases between. The CDR3 loop spans 13 amino acids. Looked up from germline, CDR1 is MNHNS and CDR2 is SASEGT.

The sample consisted of blood. This clonotype was sampled from a woman in her fifties or sixties with Graves' hyperthyroidism that later progressed to Graves' ophthalmopathy. This chain links TRBV6-1 with TRBJ2-7; D might be TRBD2 (6 bases). CDR3 nucleotides: TGTGCCAGCGGGGAGGTGGCAAAGGACGAGCAGTACTTC. It yields the protein CASGEVAKDEQYF.